The rows below give T cell receptor beta chains drawn from one sample of a study of blood T cell repertoires in COVID-19. Profiling relied on immunoSEQ multiplex PCR, and the TCRdb table lists in-frame clones only, not all of them. This sample has approximately 220,000 clones; 80% to 90% occur once, and the top ten carry under 3.5%. Material: PBMCs or T cells enriched from blood (not recorded which). The receptors were gathered from a woman between 18 and 30 years old in a cohort exposed to, infected with or recovered from COVID-19 (not recorded which). Both conserved end residues are part of each CDR3. D genes are given only for firm matches. Rows give clone size only sometimes, using once, few, many, or a class for an expanded clone.

clone size	D gene	V gene	J gene	CDR3 protein	CDR3 DNA
.	.	TRBV6-5	TRBJ2-2	CASSSGRDTLSGELFF	TGTGCCAGCAGTTCAGGCCGGGACACCCTCTCCGGGGAGCTGTTTTTT
few	.	TRBV2	TRBJ2-5	CASSEDGDAETQYF	TGTGCCAGCAGTGAAGATGGTGATGCGGAGACCCAGTACTTC
.	TRBD1	TRBV3-1/TRBV3-2	TRBJ1-6	CASSLRTGQSPLHF	TGTGCCAGCAGCCTACGGACAGGACAATCACCCCTCCACTTT
.	TRBD2	TRBV7-6	TRBJ2-1	CASSVPSGGSYNEQFF	TGTGCCAGCAGCGTACCAAGCGGGGGTTCCTACAATGAGCAGTTCTTC
.	.	TRBV7-9	TRBJ1-3	CASQGLSGNTIYF	TGTGCCAGTCAGGGCCTCTCTGGAAACACCATATATTTT
.	TRBD1	TRBV7-2	TRBJ1-2	CASSLETGDYGYTF	TGTGCCAGCAGCTTGGAGACAGGGGACTATGGCTACACCTTC
.	TRBD1	TRBV3-1/TRBV3-2	TRBJ1-2	CASSQTGGADYGYTF	TGTGCCAGCAGCCAAACAGGGGGCGCCGACTATGGCTACACCTTC
.	.	TRBV19	TRBJ2-1	CASSLGPQGNEQFF	TGTGCCAGCAGCCTTGGCCCTCAGGGAAATGAGCAGTTCTTC
.	.	TRBV16	TRBJ2-1	CASSQSSAYNEQFF	TGTGCCAGCAGCCAGAGCTCTGCCTACAATGAGCAGTTCTTC
.	.	TRBV7-8	TRBJ2-7	CASSPPASDEQYF	TGTGCCAGCAGCCCTCCCGCTAGCGACGAGCAGTACTTC
.	TRBD1	TRBV11-2	TRBJ1-2	CASSLTGDSSYGYTF	TGTGCCAGCAGCTTAACCGGGGACAGCAGTTATGGCTACACCTTC
.	.	TRBV11-2	TRBJ2-7	CASSFAEASYEQYF	TGTGCCAGCAGCTTCGCCGAGGCCTCCTACGAGCAGTACTTC
.	.	TRBV12-3/TRBV12-4	TRBJ1-1	CASSFGDTEAFF	TGTGCCAGCAGTTTCGGGGACACTGAAGCTTTCTTT
.	.	TRBV6-5	TRBJ1-2	CASSPVPDYGYTF	TGTGCCAGCTCCCCAGTCCCAGACTATGGCTACACCTTC
.	.	TRBV11-2	TRBJ1-1	CASSPPAGGGEAFF	TGTGCCAGCAGCCCCCCGGCGGGGGGCGGAGAAGCTTTCTTT
.	.	TRBV19	TRBJ1-1	CASSIGGWNTEAFF	TGTGCCAGTAGTATAGGGGGCTGGAACACTGAAGCTTTCTTT
once	TRBD2	TRBV19	TRBJ2-1	CASSITSGGYQGNEQFF	TGTGCCAGTAGTATAACTAGCGGGGGCTACCAGGGCAATGAGCAGTTCTTC
.	.	TRBV4-1	TRBJ2-1	CASREELLAHNEQFF	TGCGCCAGCAGGGAGGAATTACTAGCTCACAATGAGCAGTTCTTC
.	.	TRBV28	TRBJ1-5	CASSHIKGTGHNQPQHF	TGTGCCAGCAGCCACATCAAGGGTACAGGGCACAATCAGCCCCAGCATTTT
.	.	TRBV28	TRBJ1-1	CASKGFGDSVAFF	TGTGCCAGTAAAGGTTTTGGAGACTCCGTGGCTTTCTTT
.	.	TRBV28	TRBJ1-2	CASSSVRPSYGYTF	TGTGCCAGCAGTTCAGTGCGGCCAAGCTATGGCTACACCTTC
.	TRBD1	TRBV4-2	TRBJ1-2	CASSQDPTGDGYTF	TGTGCCAGCAGCCAAGACCCGACAGGGGATGGCTACACCTTC
.	TRBD1	TRBV6-5	TRBJ1-5	CASGRQGAQPQHF	TGTGCCAGCGGTAGACAGGGCGCTCAGCCCCAGCATTTT
.	.	TRBV4-1	TRBJ2-3	CASSQAGVSDTQYF	TGCGCCAGCAGCCAAGCGGGGGTCTCGGATACGCAGTATTTT
.	.	TRBV19	TRBJ2-7	CASKLGGGAYEQYF	TGTGCCAGTAAGCTGGGAGGGGGTGCCTACGAGCAGTACTTC
.	.	TRBV4-1	TRBJ2-6	CASSQDRAFGANVLTF	TGCGCCAGCAGCCAAGATCGAGCTTTTGGGGCCAACGTCCTGACTTTC
.	.	TRBV11-1	TRBJ1-2	CASSLDQNYGYTF	TGTGCCAGCAGCTTAGACCAGAACTATGGCTACACCTTC
.	.	TRBV4-2	TRBJ1-3	CASSQARTIYF	TGTGCCAGCAGCCAAGCTCGGACAATATATTTT
.	TRBD1	TRBV11-3	TRBJ2-2	CASSSLATGANTGELFF	TGTGCCAGCAGCTCGCTAGCGACAGGGGCGAACACCGGGGAGCTGTTTTTT
.	TRBD2	TRBV9	TRBJ2-3	CASRRGLAGTDTQYF	TGTGCCAGCAGACGCGGACTAGCGGGCACAGATACGCAGTATTTT
few	.	TRBV10-1	TRBJ2-3	CASSESGLSDTQYF	TGCGCCAGCAGTGAGTCCGGGTTGTCGGATACGCAGTATTTT
.	.	TRBV19	TRBJ1-4	CASSIGTQGSLEKLFF	TGTGCCAGTAGTATAGGGACCCAGGGTTCGTTGGAAAAACTGTTTTTT
.	TRBD1	TRBV11-2	TRBJ1-2	CASSPTTTGIYGYTF	TGTGCCAGCAGCCCTACAACGACAGGGATCTATGGCTACACCTTC
.	.	TRBV5-4	TRBJ2-2	CASSREVSSGELFF	TGTGCCAGCAGTCGCGAGGTCTCATCCGGGGAGCTGTTTTTT
.	TRBD1	TRBV28	TRBJ1-5	CASNVADTGDRRNQPQHF	TGTGCCAGCAACGTCGCGGACACCGGGGACAGGAGGAATCAGCCCCAGCATTTT
.	.	TRBV10-3	TRBJ2-7	CAIRPTGAYEQYF	TGTGCCATCAGGCCCACAGGAGCCTACGAGCAGTACTTC
.	.	TRBV19	TRBJ1-6	CASSIEGVNSPLHF	TGTGCCAGTAGTATAGAAGGGGTTAATTCACCCCTCCACTTT
.	TRBD1	TRBV19	TRBJ1-4	CASTYTGQVFEKLFF	TGTGCCAGTACTTACACGGGACAGGTGTTTGAAAAACTGTTTTTT
.	.	TRBV28	TRBJ1-1	CASSFLAVNTEAFF	TGTGCCAGCAGTTTTTTGGCGGTGAACACTGAAGCTTTCTTT
.	.	TRBV12-3/TRBV12-4	TRBJ1-1	CASSLEGNTEAFF	TGTGCCAGCAGCTTGGAGGGGAACACTGAAGCTTTCTTT
once	TRBD1	TRBV11-2	TRBJ1-1	CASSLGDSTEAFF	TGTGCCAGCAGCTTAGGGGACAGCACTGAAGCTTTCTTT
.	TRBD1	TRBV28	TRBJ1-5	CASRILGTGSNQPQHF	TGTGCCAGCAGGATCCTCGGGACAGGGAGCAATCAGCCCCAGCATTTT
once	.	TRBV7-3	TRBJ2-1	CASSFRDEPNEQFF	TGTGCCAGCAGTTTTAGAGATGAACCGAATGAGCAGTTCTTC
.	TRBD1	TRBV9	TRBJ1-4	CASSGRTGTNEKLFF	TGTGCCAGCAGCGGTCGGACAGGGACGAATGAAAAACTGTTTTTT
.	TRBD1	TRBV28	TRBJ1-5	CASSPGQGTDQPQHF	TGTGCCAGCAGTCCGGGACAGGGGACAGATCAGCCCCAGCATTTT
.	.	TRBV10-3	TRBJ1-5	CAISPGGGHSNQPQHF	TGTGCCATCAGCCCGGGAGGAGGTCATAGCAATCAGCCCCAGCATTTT
many	.	TRBV12-3/TRBV12-4	TRBJ2-1	CASSPTANEQFF	TGTGCCAGCAGCCCGACAGCCAATGAGCAGTTCTTC
.	TRBD1	TRBV6-5	TRBJ1-2	CASSYRQGDGYTF	TGTGCCAGCAGTTACCGACAGGGAGACGGCTACACCTTC
.	.	TRBV18	TRBJ1-1	CASSPSGLNTEAFF	TGTGCCAGCTCACCATCAGGCTTAAACACTGAAGCTTTCTTT
.	.	TRBV27	TRBJ1-2	CATRASVIGAVGYTF	TGTGCCACCAGGGCCTCAGTGATAGGAGCCGTGGGCTACACCTTC
.	TRBD2	TRBV7-3	TRBJ2-5	CASSPMGFGGGAAETQYF	TGTGCCAGCAGCCCCATGGGTTTTGGCGGGGGGGCCGCAGAGACCCAGTACTTC
.	.	TRBV1	TRBJ2-1	CTSWTSGRNEQFF	TGCACCAGCTGGACTAGCGGGAGAAATGAGCAGTTCTTC
.	.	TRBV2	TRBJ2-7	CASNRAEVGEQYF	TGTGCCAGCAACCGGGCGGAGGTAGGCGAGCAGTACTTC
.	TRBD2	TRBV18	TRBJ2-5	CASSPPSGVETQYF	TGTGCCAGCTCACCACCTAGCGGGGTGGAGACCCAGTACTTC
once	.	TRBV19	TRBJ1-2	CASIGRGGVWGYTF	TGTGCCAGTATCGGTCGGGGAGGAGTCTGGGGCTACACCTTC
.	TRBD1	TRBV19	TRBJ1-1	CASRDGQGGTEAFF	TGTGCCAGTCGAGACGGACAGGGGGGAACTGAAGCTTTCTTT
.	TRBD1	TRBV5-1	TRBJ1-2	CASSLASGTGRGYTF	TGCGCCAGCAGCTTGGCCTCCGGGACAGGTAGAGGCTACACCTTC
.	TRBD2	TRBV11-2	TRBJ2-1	CASSSTSGRKNEQFF	TGTGCCAGCAGCAGCACTAGCGGGAGGAAGAATGAGCAGTTCTTC
.	.	TRBV5-1	TRBJ1-1	CASSPAGTSNQAFF	TGCGCCAGCAGCCCCGCCGGGACAAGCAACCAAGCTTTCTTT